Shown below are 6 T cell receptor beta chains from a single sample sequenced in a study of T cell responses to AZD1222 COVID-19 vaccine. Sequenced by immunoSEQ multiplex PCR; TCRdb stores in-frame clones only, minus some. The repertoire holds tens of thousands of clones, with 83% as singletons. Sample: peripheral blood, taken 28 days after the second AZD1222 dose. Every receptor here comes from an adult who received the AZD1222 COVID-19 vaccine.

This clone was counted once. The gene calls are TRBV7-7 and TRBJ2-7; the match to TRBD1 covers 10 bases. Germline V gene data show CDR1 as SSHAT and CDR2 as FNYEAQ (reference sequence). Germline trimming cut 6 bases from V and 2 bases from J; bases unmatched to any gene: 4. The CDR3 length is 14 residues. CDR3 bases: TGTGCCAGCAGTTCCGGGACAGGGGCCTACGAGCAGTACTTC. Encoded protein: CASSSGTGAYEQYF.

The chain has TRBV5-1 and TRBJ1-2; unclear D gene. CDR3 size: 13 residues. V lost 0 bases, J lost 2 bases, and 5 bases lay in between. Germline V CDR1 and CDR2: SGHRS, YFSETQ. For the CDR3, the DNA is TGCGCCAGCAGCTTGGGACCGAACTATGGCTACACCTTC. It specifies CASSLGPNYGYTF.

The chain uses TRBV10-2 and TRBJ1-5; weak D call: TRBD1 (6 bases). The CDR3 runs 15 residues. V dropped 6 bases and J dropped 5 bases, with 17 bases sitting between them. Looked up from germline, CDR1 is WSHSY and CDR2 is SAAADI. In DNA, the CDR3 is TGCGCCAGCAGAAGTGGGGGGCCAGGGGATCAGCCCCAGCATTTT. Its translation is CASRSGGPGDQPQHF.

This clone was detected a few times. The chain combines TRBV9 with TRBJ1-4, with TRBD1 matching 8 bases. The V segment lost 0 bases and the J segment 3 bases; nucleotides outside the gene matches: 7. The V gene's germline CDR1 is SGDLS and CDR2 YYNGEE. This CDR3 comprises 17 residues. The CDR3 DNA is TGTGCCAGCAGCGTAGGCGCAGGGGGCGCATCTAATGAAAAACTGTTTTTT. Translation: CASSVGAGGASNEKLFF.

The V and J genes are TRBV6-5 and TRBJ2-1; TRBD1 agrees at 9 bases. With 6 bases clipped from V and 5 bases from J, the junction kept 5 bases outside the gene matches. The CDR3 totals 14 residues. CDR1 MNHEY and CDR2 SVGAGI come from the germline V gene. The CDR3 sequence is CASRDRGFHNEQFF. As DNA, the CDR3 is TGTGCCAGCAGAGACAGGGGGTTTCACAATGAGCAGTTCTTC.

The rearrangement uses TRBV4-1 and TRBJ2-7; unclear D gene. Germline lookup yields CDR1 MGHRA and CDR2 YSYEKL. The CDR3 runs to 16 residues. Trimming took 4 bases from V and 1 from J, leaving 17 bases between them. CDR3 residues: CASSPSRRAPSYEQYF. The CDR3 bases are TGCGCCAGCAGCCCGTCCCGTCGGGCCCCGTCCTACGAGCAGTACTTC.